This entry describes one T cell receptor (beta chain). Its specificity is unknown. The data derive from a study of shared clonotypes between healthy human individuals. Across the study: Three plates each covered CD4 naive and memory; CD8 naive two, CD8 memory one.

Study results and caveats: Naive subsets typically showed greater estimated richness than memory subsets. Roughly 5% of naive CD4 clonotypes were shared across a few donors.

The CDR3 loop spans 14 amino acids. Looked up from germline, CDR1 is MGHRA and CDR2 is YSYEKL. Deletions cut 5 bases from V and 5 bases from J, with 12 bases between. Method: immunoSEQ multiplex PCR; TCRdb's copy keeps in-frame clones and lacks some. Counted here are about 1,800,000 clones, roughly 95% occurring once; the ten biggest clones make up 1.2%. CD45RO-negative, CCR7-positively selected cells formed the naive CD8 fraction, excluding terminally differentiated effector memory CD45RA+ cells. This receptor was identified in a man aged 18 to 29 in good health. The chain combines TRBV4-1 with TRBJ1-4, with D hard to call. The specimen sequenced was naive CD8+ T cells sorted from blood. This chain's CDR3 is CASSRAVENEKLFF. CDR3 nucleotides: TGCGCCAGCAGCAGAGCTGTAGAGAATGAAAAACTGTTTTTT.